This T cell receptor beta chain stems from a study of cytomegalovirus exposure and HLA in healthy donors. The CDR3 is made up of 11 amino acids. The germline V gene encodes CDR1 ENHRY and CDR2 SYGVKD. V was trimmed by 4 bases and J by 7 bases, leaving 5 bases between them. Whole-study findings and limits: Some 150 TCR beta chains were listed as cytomegalovirus-associated. Association of a missense DCLRE1C variant with TCR beta V- and J-gene trimming was reported in a later analysis.

Turning to this clone: Its antigen is undetermined.

The PCR made use of 60 Vbeta and 13 Jbeta primers. Original processing methods: The authors later counted some 76 million unique TCR beta chains, 8.5 million to 13 million of them shared. Assay: immunoSEQ multiplex PCR; the TCRdb copy retains only in-frame clones and omits some. Clone size and V and J calls were adopted from that table, with D and trimming inferred from the DNA. Altogether about 150,000 clones are present, around 84% being singletons, with the ten largest covering around 2%. This TCR came from a woman aged 18 to 35 in good health and CMV-seronegative. This chain links TRBV10-3 with TRBJ2-1; D unresolved. Sequenced sample: PBMCs. CDR3 DNA: TGTGCCATCAGTGCCGGGAATGAGCAGTTCTTC. It codes for CAISAGNEQFF.